Reported below is one T cell receptor beta chain. Its antigen is not yet known. No base quality information exists; no much larger clone differs at one position. The data are from a study of regulatory T cells in long-lasting Graves disease (dated by TCRdb to about 2021). About the study as a whole: Persistent Graves' disease was defined as antithyroid drug treatment for over 5 years with persistently positive TSH receptor autoantibodies. Patients with persistent Graves' disease were compared with patients with newly diagnosed Graves' disease using TCR sequencing and RNA sequencing of peripheral blood. The study was conducted in China and was registered as a clinical trial. TCR sequencing covered around 13 persistent and around 20 newly diagnosed Graves' disease patients, some 33 samples in total. In the clinical cohort, patients with persistent Graves' disease had used antithyroid drugs for an average of about 10 years. Broad study findings and their caveats: Sequencing and analysis were limited to the TCR beta chain. Compared with newly diagnosed patients, persistent Graves' disease patients had lower TCR Shannon entropy and fewer highly expanded clones, which suggests clonal expansion. TRBV28, TRBJ1-2 and TRBJ2-5 were preferentially used in persistent disease, while TRBV20-1 and TRBJ2-1 were favored in newly diagnosed disease. The authors acknowledged the small sample size as a limitation that may reduce accuracy. Because the primary lesion, thyroid tissue, could not be accessed, the study looked at peripheral blood alone. Persistent patients shared more public clonotypes among themselves (around 2,800) than newly diagnosed patients did (approximately 970).

The time point label here, explained by the study, means: persistent/refractory GD, antithyroid drugs over 5 years with positive TRAb. For both TCR sequencing and RNA sequencing, RNA was extracted from PBMCs in TRIzol. The diagnosis of Graves' disease was made according to American Thyroid Association guidelines. Patients for the study were recruited at an endocrinology department in Xi'an, China. Each patient gave 9 to 10 milliliters of peripheral blood, collected in an EDTA anticoagulant tube. PBMCs were isolated by Ficoll Paque Plus density gradient separation without further T cell sorting. An Agilent 2100 Bioanalyzer and agarose gel were used to check RNA quality, and a NanoDrop 2000 was used to measure RNA concentration. Libraries were constructed by multiplex PCR. The data were produced on an Illumina HiSeq 4000. iRepertoire HTBI primers and Arm-PCR amplification of CDR3 regions were used to construct TCR beta libraries. Before sequencing, the PCR products went through gel purification. The paper's processing steps were these. Gene usage analysis of CDR3 amino acid clonotypes relied on the 55 to 80 TRBV and around 14 TRBJ segments identified across samples. Filtered high-quality paired reads were merged into contigs using COPE and FqMerger. Contigs were aligned with BLAST to IMGT TRBV, TRBD and TRBJ reference genes, and CDR3 was defined per IMGT. Any clonotype with a frequency above 0.1% was counted as a highly expanded clone. Shannon entropy served as the measure of repertoire diversity, while the Gini coefficient captured V-J evenness. Public clonotypes were defined as clonotypes shared by more than one individual. Clones were called with MiXCR by TCRdb after fastp trimmed the public reads at Q25, and only in-frame beta chains were retained. Rows are combined by CDR3 protein, so each entry shows the most common genes and DNA. The V and J calls, along with clone size, are taken from TCRdb and not from the paper's own processing. For this sample the table gives roughly 500,000 distinct CDR3 sequences, of which about 22% were detected only once. Of the sample, about an eighth falls within the top ten clones.

Taken from cysteine to phenylalanine, the CDR3 has 15 residues. Just the 45-base CDR3 DNA is kept, in frame starting at base 1. V is cut by 6 bases and J by 0 bases, and the space between the germline ends is 9 bases. CDR1 and CDR2 are read off the germline V gene (reference sequence) as LNHDA and SQIVND. Recombination joined TRBV19 with TRBJ2-6; too little of a D gene remains to name it. The receptor comes from a female donor with Graves disease. Material: peripheral blood mononuclear cells (PBMCs), obtained when the disease was refractory, from a patient treated with antithyroid drugs. The CDR3 in this case is CASSPMLSGANVLTF. The nucleotide sequence is given as TGTGCCAGTAGCCCAATGCTCTCTGGGGCCAACGTCCTGACTTTC.